This T cell receptor beta chain was sequenced for a study of CD8 T cells in Susac syndrome. The multiple sclerosis control cohort comprised treatment-naive individuals presenting with stable or active relapsing-remitting disease. The CDR3 loop spans 15 amino acids. In germline, CDR1 is MNHEY, CDR2 SMNVEV (reference sequence). The trim removed 5 bases at V and 6 bases at J, leaving 13 bases unmatched. Findings and limits, study-wide: A relatively small number of individuals underwent TCR sequencing and HLA analysis.

Turning to this clonotype: The antigen is unknown.

Reverse transcription used roughly 0.5 to 1 ug RNA and random hexamers. Multiplex PCR with immunoSEQ amplified the TCR beta CDR3 across 54 Vbeta and 13 Jbeta. One entry per CDR3 protein results from TCRdb running MiXCR on the immunoSEQ multiplex PCR reads. Of approximately 300,000 distinct CDR3 sequences listed, approximately 85% are singletons. This chain uses TRBV27 with TRBJ2-7; TRBD1 agrees at 7 bases. This clonotype was obtained from a human donor with multiple sclerosis. Sequencing was carried out using CD8+ T cells from PBMCs. The CDR3 DNA reads TGTGCCAGCAGTATAGGGACAGCCCGGGTAGTCGAGCAGTACTTC. It specifies CASSIGTARVVEQYF.